Included here is one T cell receptor beta chain sequence, with context. The antigen is unknown. Together with a sample-barcoded 5' primer, a J-beta primer mix was included in a second PCR lasting about 7 to 12 cycles. TCRdb recomputed calls from the 5' RACE reads with MiXCR, one row per CDR3 protein. Of 600,000 to 1,000,000 distinct CDR3 sequences in the sample, 20% to 25% were seen once. The data were obtained in a study of blood T cells in healthy people across ages. Study-level results: Possibly confounding the expanded clonotype changes was the fact that donor CMV status was unknown.

The CDR3 covers 15 residues. The germline V gene has CDR1 PRHDT and CDR2 FYEKMQ (reference sequence). The junction had 10 bases not matched to a gene; V was cut back by 8 bases and J by 1 base. The same data also contributed to another study, on T cells of mothers and their children. From that second work: Primer M1S, used in the second PCR, introduced sample barcodes and 2-4 random nucleotides.

The J gene is TRBJ1-1, the V gene TRBV13; 7 nucleotides match TRBD1. This TCR was sampled from a boy aged 5-17 years in good health. The source material was blood. The CDR3 here is CASGGRGLRNTEAFF. Written as DNA, the CDR3 is TGTGCCAGCGGGGGTAGGGGGCTGAGGAACACTGAAGCTTTCTTT.